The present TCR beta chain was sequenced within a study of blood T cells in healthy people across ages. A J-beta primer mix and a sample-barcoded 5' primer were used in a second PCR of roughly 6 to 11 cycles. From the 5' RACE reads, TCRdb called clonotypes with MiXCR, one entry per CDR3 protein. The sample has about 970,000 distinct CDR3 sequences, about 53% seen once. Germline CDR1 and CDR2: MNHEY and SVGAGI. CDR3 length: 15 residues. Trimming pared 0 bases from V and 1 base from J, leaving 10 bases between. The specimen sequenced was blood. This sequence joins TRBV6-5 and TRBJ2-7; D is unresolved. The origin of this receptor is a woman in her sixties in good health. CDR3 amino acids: CASSYSVGISYEQYF. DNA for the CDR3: TGTGCCAGCAGTTACTCGGTAGGGATATCCTACGAGCAGTACTTC.